Following are 27 T cell receptor beta chains from one sample sequenced in a study of molecular identifiers for immune sequencing clone quantification (dated 2018 in TCRdb). Libraries were made using PCR. Instrument on record: NextSeq 500. The public reads were quality trimmed at Q25 with fastp and then assembled into clones with MiXCR by TCRdb, keeping productive beta chains. Every CDR3 protein is listed once, alongside the most common genes and DNA of its rows. The sample table shows nearly 650,000 distinct CDR3 sequences, and about 25% are seen once. The top ten clonotypes cover about 0.84% of the sample. Source material: naive CD8+ T cells from blood, with Jurkat cell RNA spiked in. What the cell subset or site label conveys for this sample: FACS-sorted CD8+CD4-CCR7+CD45RA+ naive T cells. The receptor source for this set is a human donor in good health. Some libraries in this study had Jurkat cell RNA spiked in.

Regarding this clonotype: One end of the junction is discordant with germline, which a read error may explain. The V gene is TRBV30, the J gene TRBJ2-7; 8 bases match TRBD1. The CDR3 spans 14 residues. The V gene's germline CDR1 is GTSNPN and CDR2 SVGIG (reference sequence). The CDR3 is CAWNIGQGTYEPYF. The CDR3 nucleotides are TGTGCCTGGAATATAGGACAGGGCACCTACGAGCCGTACTTC.

In its sample, this clonotype was seen many times. The rearrangement links TRBV7-2 to TRBJ1-4, with no clear D. V was shortened by 3 bases and J by 5 bases, with 10 bases between the two germline ends. Germline values: CDR1 SGHTA, CDR2 FQGNSA. This CDR3 has 14 residues. The CDR3 here is CASSFLGWNEKLFF. CDR3 sequence (DNA): TGTGCCAGCAGCTTTCTTGGGTGGAATGAAAAACTGTTTTTT.

Turning to this clonotype: One base away lies a much larger clone, so this may be a sequencing read error. The J gene is TRBJ2-7, the V gene TRBV5-3; D call uncertain. TRBV5-3 is treated as an ORF (open reading frame) with a function not yet certain. The CDR3 has 14 residues. In DNA form, the CDR3 reads TGTGCCAGCAGCTGGGTCGGCGGTTCCTACGAGCAGTACTTC. Its translation: CASSWVGGSYEQYF.

Points on this clonotype: A clone one base away is much larger, so this may be a read error. CDR3: CASRETSEETQHF. CDR3 nucleotide sequence: TGCGCCAGCAGAGAGACTAGCGAAGAGACCCAGCACTTC. The rearrangement uses TRBV10-1 and TRBJ2-5, with TRBD2 matching 8 bases. There are 13 residues in the CDR3. Germline loops: CDR1 WNHNN, CDR2 SYGVQD (reference sequence).

This clonotype was found once. This chain joins TRBV4-3 and TRBJ2-1, with D possibly TRBD2 on 6 matching bases. In germline, CDR1 is LGHNA, CDR2 YSLEER. V was cut by 0 bases and J by 3 bases, with 12 bases left in between. The CDR3 length is 16 residues. CDR3 residues: CASSQDGGSFYNEQFF. Written as DNA, the CDR3 is TGCGCCAGCAGCCAAGATGGGGGGAGTTTCTACAATGAGCAGTTCTTC.

Points on this clonotype: A much larger clone sits a single nucleotide away, making a read error possible. V is TRBV7-2 and J is TRBJ2-3; 7 bases line up with TRBD2. The CDR3 sequence is 15 residues long. V lost 5 bases, J lost 1 base, and 6 bases stayed unmatched. The germline gives CDR1 SGHTA, CDR2 FQGNSA. The CDR3 is CASSVIGRGTDTQYF. Written as DNA, the CDR3 is TGTGCCAGCAGCGTAATAGGGAGGGGCACAGATACGCAGTATTTT.

The table lists this clonotype with a count of one. J is TRBJ1-5 and V is TRBV2; D uncertain. Trimming removed 9 bases at V and 4 bases at J, with 7 bases between. Germline CDR1 SNHLY, CDR2 FYNNEI. This CDR3 is 11 amino acids long. CDR3 residues: CARALNQPQHF. CDR3 sequence (DNA): TGTGCCAGAGCTTTAAATCAGCCCCAGCATTTT.

This rearrangement joins TRBV4-3 to TRBJ2-7, with 8 bases matching TRBD2. V lost 1 base and J lost 9; bases outside the gene matches: 5. This CDR3 has 13 amino acids. Per germline, CDR1 LGHNA and CDR2 YSLEER. The chain's CDR3 is CASSQGTGGAQYF. The DNA of the CDR3 is TGCGCCAGCAGCCAAGGGACCGGGGGGGCGCAGTACTTC.

This clonotype was counted ten times or more. The V and J genes are TRBV4-1 and TRBJ2-3, with TRBD2 as a possible D gene (5 bases). Trimming removed 3 bases from V and 0 bases from J, with 22 bases in between. Germline V gene data show CDR1 as MGHRA and CDR2 as YSYEKL. The length of the CDR3 is 19 residues. The DNA for the CDR3 is TGCGCCAGCAGCCACAATGGAGGCTTTAAGGTACCTAGCACAGATACGCAGTATTTT. Its protein product is CASSHNGGFKVPSTDTQYF.

This clonotype occurred many times. The V call is TRBV7-3, the J call TRBJ2-1, with 11 nucleotides matching TRBD2. Germline V lookup: CDR1 SGHTA, CDR2 FQGTGA. The CDR3 sequence is 16 residues long. The ends lost 5 bases at V and 6 bases at J; junction bases unmatched: 9. CDR3 protein: CASSIIAGGPVNEQFF. The CDR3 DNA is TGTGCCAGCAGCATAATAGCGGGAGGGCCGGTCAATGAGCAGTTCTTC.

This clonotype showed up many times. The rearrangement joins TRBV7-9 to TRBJ2-7; no clear D. V gave up 1 base and J gave up 5 bases, with 12 bases separating them. This CDR3 contains 14 residues. Per germline, CDR1 SEHNR and CDR2 FQNEAQ (reference sequence). The CDR3: CASSLGDPRDEQYF. The CDR3 nucleotides are TGTGCCAGCAGCTTAGGCGATCCCCGGGACGAGCAGTACTTC.

This clonotype showed up many times. The rearrangement joins TRBV5-4 to TRBJ1-1; no definite D call. Trimming shortened V by 3 bases and J by 2 bases, and 8 bases separated the two germline ends. The CDR3 loop spans 13 amino acids. Germline-derived CDR1 and CDR2 are SGHNT and YYREEE (reference sequence). CDR3 sequence (DNA): TGTGCCAGCAGCTGGTCGACTAACACTGAAGCTTTCTTT. Protein sequence: CASSWSTNTEAFF.

There are many counts of this clonotype. The V call is TRBV11-1, the J call TRBJ2-1; the D gene is possibly TRBD2 (6 bases). V gave up 4 bases and J gave up 0 bases, with 13 bases separating them. This CDR3 contains 16 residues. The V gene's germline CDR1 is SGHAT and CDR2 FQDESV (reference sequence). This CDR3 reads CASSWDSGLSYNEQFF. In DNA, the CDR3 is TGTGCCAGCAGCTGGGATAGCGGCCTCTCCTACAATGAGCAGTTCTTC.

To note about this clonotype: An end of the junction differs from the germline gene, which may be a read error. The chain couples TRBV6-1 to TRBJ2-5; TRBD2 agrees at 9 bases. Germline values: CDR1 MNHNS, CDR2 SASEGT. The CDR3 runs 15 residues. In nucleotides, the CDR3 is TGTGCCGGCAGCCCCGGGACTAGCTTTCCGGAGACCCAGTACTTC. This gives the protein CAGSPGTSFPETQYF.

In the case of this clonotype: This sequence may be a read error, since a much larger clone differs from it by one base. The chain couples TRBV2 to TRBJ1-5; no clear D. In germline, CDR1 is SNHLY, CDR2 FYNNEI. This CDR3 spans 17 amino acids. In DNA, the CDR3 is TGTGTCAGCAGTGAAGCTGCGGGTTTTACAGAGAATCAGCCCCAGCATTTT. Its protein is CVSSEAAGFTENQPQHF.

This clonotype was detected a few times. The CDR3 nucleotides are TGTGCCAGTATGGGGGCAGCTACGAACACCGGGGAGCTGTTTTTT. Protein: CASMGAATNTGELFF. The chain uses TRBV19 and TRBJ2-2; D possibly corresponds to TRBD1 (6 bases). V gave up 7 bases and J gave up 0 bases, with 12 bases separating them. The V gene's germline CDR1 is LNHDA and CDR2 SQIVND (reference sequence). The CDR3 totals 15 residues.

This clonotype was detected a few times. This chain links TRBV2 with TRBJ2-1, with 10 nucleotides matching TRBD2. The CDR3 extends over 14 amino acids. In germline, CDR1 is SNHLY, CDR2 FYNNEI. V trimming: 7 bases; J trimming: 5 bases; junction bases outside the gene matches: 5. The CDR3 loop is CASTGTSENNEQFF. DNA for the CDR3: TGTGCCAGCACCGGGACTAGCGAAAACAATGAGCAGTTCTTC.

This clonotype was recorded a few times. This rearrangement joins TRBV5-1 to TRBJ2-7, with no clear D. Germline V gene sequence: CDR1 SGHRS, CDR2 YFSETQ. V gave up 3 bases and J gave up 3 bases, with 16 bases separating them. The CDR3 is 15 residues long. The CDR3 sequence is CASSSWPDGDYEQYF. CDR3 DNA sequence: TGCGCCAGCAGCTCTTGGCCGGACGGAGACTACGAGCAGTACTTC.

The gene calls are TRBV27 and TRBJ2-7; D unclear. This CDR3 is 15 amino acids long. Germline CDR1 is MNHEY and CDR2 is SMNVEV (reference sequence). V lost 3 bases, J lost 3 bases, and 15 bases lay in between. CDR3 residues: CASSFGVGQSYEQYF. The CDR3 coding sequence is TGTGCCAGCAGTTTTGGGGTCGGTCAGAGCTACGAGCAGTACTTC.

V usage is TRBV6-1 and J usage is TRBJ1-5; D not certain. The CDR3 totals 13 residues. CDR1 is MNHNS, CDR2 SASEGT, per germline. Deletions cut 2 bases from V and 1 base from J, with 3 bases between. The CDR3 region has the DNA TGTGCCAGCAGTGAATGGAGCAATCAGCCCCAGCATTTT. It is translated as CASSEWSNQPQHF.

CDR3 bases: TGTGCCTGGAGTTCTGTGAGCGGGACCGGGGAGCTGTTTTTT. The encoded protein is CAWSSVSGTGELFF. The chain combines TRBV30 with TRBJ2-2, with TRBD2 as a possible D gene (6 bases). Germline values: CDR1 GTSNPN, CDR2 SVGIG (reference sequence). The CDR3 is 14 residues long. With 2 bases removed from V and 5 bases from J, the gap between germline ends came to 12 bases. Based on the CDR3 plus reference TRBV30 and TRBJ2-2, the full variable domain is SQTIHQWPATLVQPVGSPLSLECTVEGTSNPNLYWYRQAAGRGLQLLFYSVGIGQISSEVPQNLSASRPQDRQFILSSKKLLLSDSGFYLCAWSSVSGTGELFFGEGSRLTVL.

This clonotype was recorded at least ten times. The rearrangement joins TRBV28 to TRBJ2-7, with a tentative D call TRBD2 (5 bases). Germline lookup yields CDR1 MDHEN and CDR2 SYDVKM. V gave up 9 bases and J gave up 3 bases, with 15 bases separating them. The CDR3 extends over 13 amino acids. In nucleotides, the CDR3 is TGTGCCAGTATAGCGCAAGGGAGCTACGAGCAGTACTTC. Its protein is CASIAQGSYEQYF.

About this clonotype: A much larger clone sits a single nucleotide away, making a read error possible. CDR3 sequence (DNA): TGTGCCAGCAGTTACATCCATCTCCCTAATCAGCCCCAGCATTTT. As protein: CASSYIHLPNQPQHF. This chain connects TRBV6-5 to TRBJ1-5; D not resolved. The CDR3 spans 15 residues. CDR1 and CDR2 from the germline V gene are MNHEY and SVGAGI. The V end was cut by 2 bases, the J end by 4 bases, with 12 bases between.

This clonotype was seen at least ten times. The V and J genes are TRBV4-2 and TRBJ2-3; D is perhaps TRBD1 or TRBD2 (5 bases each). This CDR3 has 18 residues. Germline CDR1 LGHNA, CDR2 YNFKEQ. V lost 1 base and J lost 4, with 21 bases in between. The CDR3 region has the DNA TGTGCCAGCAGCCAAGGGGTATTAGCCGGGGCCCGCCCAGATACGCAGTATTTT. Translation: CASSQGVLAGARPDTQYF.

The V and J genes are TRBV19 and TRBJ2-1, with D maybe TRBD1 (6 bases). The CDR3 loop spans 16 amino acids. Trimming stripped 3 bases from V and 2 bases from J, with 14 bases between. Germline-derived CDR1 and CDR2 are LNHDA and SQIVND (reference sequence). The CDR3 spells CASSMAGQLTYNEQFF. DNA of the CDR3: TGTGCCAGTAGTATGGCTGGACAGCTGACCTACAATGAGCAGTTCTTC.

This clonotype was counted between two and nine times. In DNA, the CDR3 is TGCAGTGCTGCACCCTACAGGGAGGGAGCTTTCTTT. Protein product: CSAAPYREGAFF. The chain couples TRBV20-1 to TRBJ1-1, with a tentative D call TRBD1 (6 bases). The CDR3 totals 12 residues. The germline V and J ends were trimmed by 5 bases and 10 bases, with 17 bases remaining between them. Looked up from germline, CDR1 is DFQATT and CDR2 is SNEGSKA (reference sequence).

Worth noting for this clonotype: This may be a read error, as it is one base from a much larger clone. The chain joins TRBV7-9 to TRBJ2-5; tentative D call: TRBD2 (6 bases). In germline, CDR1 is SEHNR, CDR2 FQNEAQ (reference sequence). The length of the CDR3 is 17 residues. The CDR3 loop reads CTSSTDRLGLEQETQYF. Here the CDR3 DNA reads TGTACCAGCAGCACCGACCGACTGGGACTGGAACAAGAGACCCAGTACTTC. The full variable domain, in which reference TRBV7-9 and TRBJ2-5 provide the parts outside the CDR3, is DTGVSQNPRHKITKRGQNVTFRCDPISEHNRLYWYRQTLGQGPEFLTYFQNEAQLEKSRLLSDRFSAERPKGSFSTLEIQRTEQGDSAMYLCTSSTDRLGLEQETQYFGPGTRLLVL.